The 26 T cell receptor beta chains presented below share a single source sample, sequenced in a study of CD8 T cell repertoires and HIV-1 epitope variants. The antigens of these receptors remain unknown. Profiling relied on immunoSEQ multiplex PCR, and the TCRdb table lists in-frame clones only, not all of them. The sample lists several thousand clones, approximately 66% seen once, with roughly 45% in the top ten. The sample was cultured CD8+ T cells derived from PBMCs. The receptors originated from a male donor with HIV.

The chain links TRBV7-6 to TRBJ2-7, with 7 nucleotides matching TRBD1. Germline V CDR1 and CDR2: SGHVS, FNYEAQ. Unmatched junction bases numbered 9, after V lost 3 bases and J lost 7 bases. CDR3 length: 14 amino acids. This CDR3 reads CASSLGQYLREQYF. In DNA, the CDR3 is TGTGCCAGCAGCTTGGGACAGTACCTTCGTGAGCAGTACTTC.

This chain's CDR3 is CASRERELGQFF. CDR3 nucleotide sequence: TGTGCCAGCAGAGAGCGGGAGCTCGGGCAGTTCTTC. The J gene is TRBJ2-1, the V gene TRBV6-5; 8 nucleotides agree with TRBD2. The germline V gene has CDR1 MNHEY and CDR2 SVGAGI. This CDR3 comprises 12 residues. With 6 bases clipped from V and 12 bases from J, the junction kept 7 bases outside the gene matches.

The CDR3 DNA is TGCGCCAGCAGCTCGAATGAAGGGGTGGACACCGGGGAGCTGTTTTTT. This codes for CASSSNEGVDTGELFF. This rearrangement joins TRBV5-1 to TRBJ2-2; maybe TRBD1 (5 bases). CDR1 is SGHRS, CDR2 YFSETQ, per germline. This CDR3 region has 16 residues. V lost 3 bases and J lost 3, with 15 bases in between. Drawing the rest from reference TRBV5-1 and TRBJ2-2, the complete variable domain is KAGVTQTPRYLIKTRGQQVTLSCSPISGHRSVSWYQQTPGQGLQFLFEYFSETQRNKGNFPGRFSGRQFSNSRSEMNVSTLELGDSALYLCASSSNEGVDTGELFFGEGSRLTVL.

This chain links TRBV11-2 with TRBJ1-1; TRBD1 aligns across 7 bases. V shed 3 bases and J 4 bases; nucleotides not matched to a gene: 2. The CDR3 spans 13 residues. Germline V lookup: CDR1 SGHAT, CDR2 FQNNGV. This CDR3 reads CASSFYRGTEAFF. The CDR3 DNA reads as TGTGCCAGCAGCTTCTACAGGGGCACTGAAGCTTTCTTT. Variable domain in full (rest from reference TRBV11-2 and TRBJ1-1): EAGVAQSPRYKIIEKRQSVAFWCNPISGHATLYWYQQILGQGPKLLIQFQNNGVVDDSQLPKDRFSAERLKGVDSTLKIQPAKLEDSAVYLCASSFYRGTEAFFGQGTRLTVV.

V is TRBV13 and J is TRBJ2-5; possibly TRBD2 for D (5 bases). Trimming cost V 1 base and J 1 base, with 7 bases left between them. Germline-derived CDR1 and CDR2 are PRHDT and FYEKMQ (reference sequence). This CDR3 is built from 14 residues. The CDR3 region is CASSLEAGQETQYF. CDR3 nucleotides: TGTGCCAGCAGCTTAGAGGCGGGCCAAGAGACCCAGTACTTC.

This clone was counted only a few times. The gene calls are TRBV5-6 and TRBJ2-7; D is unresolved. There are 11 residues in the CDR3. The germline CDR1 and CDR2 sequences are SGHDT and YYEEEE. V lost 0 bases, J lost 6 bases, and 4 bases lay in between. As DNA, the CDR3 is TGTGCCAGCAGCTTGGTGGGCGAGCAGTACTTC. Translated: CASSLVGEQYF.

This rearrangement joins TRBV21-1 to TRBJ2-7; the table gives TRBD2 as D, unverified against the DNA. TRBV21-1 represents a pseudogene. The CDR3 runs to 14 residues. This CDR3 is CASCHSGSSYEQYF. The DNA for the CDR3 is TGTGCCAGCTGTCATAGCGGCAGCTCCTACGAGCAGTACTTC.

V gene TRBV7-2 combines with J gene TRBJ2-7, with 9 positions matching TRBD1. Germline CDR1 reads SGHTA; CDR2 reads FQGNSA. V gave up 1 base and J gave up 6 bases; unmatched junction bases: 4. CDR3 length: 14 residues. The CDR3 DNA is TGTGCCAGCAGCTTAGACAGGGGGCCAATCGAGCAGTACTTC. Translation gives CASSLDRGPIEQYF.

The chain combines TRBV10-3 with TRBJ2-2; TRBD1 aligns across 10 bases. This CDR3 contains 16 residues. CDR1 ENHRY and CDR2 SYGVKD come from the germline V gene. Trimming removed 6 bases from V and 5 bases from J; junction bases left unmatched: 9. The CDR3 protein is CAIRPPRDRGTGELFF. The CDR3 nucleotides are TGTGCCATCAGACCACCCCGGGACAGGGGTACCGGGGAGCTGTTTTTT.

The genes are TRBV10-3 and TRBJ1-1; 7 bases match TRBD1. The V segment lost 7 bases and the J segment 3 bases; nucleotides outside the gene matches: 8. From germline, CDR1 is ENHRY and CDR2 SYGVKD. This CDR3 spans 14 amino acids. The CDR3 here is CAINRQGGDTEAFF. CDR3 DNA: TGTGCCATCAACCGACAGGGAGGTGACACTGAAGCTTTCTTT.

The CDR3 sequence: CASSLGGGRAFF. The CDR3 region has the DNA TGTGCCAGCAGCTTGGGTGGAGGTAGAGCTTTCTTT. The J gene is TRBJ1-1, the V gene TRBV5-4, with D unclear. This CDR3 is built from 12 residues. Germline CDR1 SGHNT, CDR2 YYREEE (reference sequence). V shed 0 bases and J shed 10 bases, with 10 bases lying between them.

The CDR3 region has the DNA TGTGCCTGGAGTGACAGGAATGAGCAGTTCTTC. Translated, it gives CAWSDRNEQFF. The V gene is TRBV30, the J gene TRBJ2-1; D might be TRBD1 (5 bases). Per germline, CDR1 GTSNPN and CDR2 SVGIG (reference sequence). The CDR3 sequence is 11 residues long. Trimming stripped 1 base from V and 7 bases from J, with 5 bases between.

The rearrangement joins TRBV6-6 to TRBJ2-7; D unresolved. Germline V lookup: CDR1 MNHNY, CDR2 SVGAGI (reference sequence). V was cut by 4 bases and J by 2 bases, with 12 bases left in between. The CDR3 has 14 amino acids. The CDR3 reads CASSSDVSAYEQYF. The DNA for the CDR3 is TGTGCCAGCAGTTCAGATGTCTCGGCCTACGAGCAGTACTTC.

This clone was seen once. J is TRBJ2-7 and V is TRBV4-2; D perhaps matches TRBD1 (5 bases). Germline loops: CDR1 LGHNA, CDR2 YNFKEQ. This CDR3 contains 13 residues. The ends were cut back, 0 bases at V and 6 bases at J, with 9 bases in the middle. The CDR3 nucleotides read TGTGCCAGCAGCCAAGATTCAGGGATCGAGCAGTACTTC. Amino acid sequence: CASSQDSGIEQYF.

The chain links TRBV25-1 to TRBJ1-2; 7 bases are a match to TRBD1. The V segment lost 4 bases and the J segment 2 bases; nucleotides outside the gene matches: 10. This CDR3 comprises 16 residues. Germline V gene data show CDR1 as MGHDK and CDR2 as SYGVNS. The CDR3 bases are TGTGCCAGCAGTGCGCCACAGGGGATCAGCAACTATGGCTACACCTTC. Translating it yields CASSAPQGISNYGYTF.

This clone was picked up a small number of times. This chain uses TRBV27 with TRBJ2-1, with 13 bases identical to TRBD2. In germline, CDR1 is MNHEY, CDR2 SMNVEV (reference sequence). With V trimmed by 0 bases and J by 9 bases, 8 bases remained unmatched. This CDR3 spans 17 amino acids. The chain's CDR3 is CASSLSVGTSGTGEQFF. In DNA form, the CDR3 reads TGTGCCAGCAGTTTATCGGTAGGGACTAGCGGGACTGGTGAGCAGTTCTTC.

V is TRBV6-5 and J is TRBJ1-1, with TRBD1 as a possible D gene (5 bases). CDR1 is MNHEY and CDR2 is SVGAGI in the germline V gene. Trimming took 2 bases from V and 5 from J, leaving 6 bases between them. This CDR3 has 12 residues. The DNA for the CDR3 is TGTGCCAGCAGTTACGGGGGAACTGAAGCTTTCTTT. It is translated as CASSYGGTEAFF.

J is TRBJ2-1 and V is TRBV11-2; D is undetermined. The CDR3 has 12 residues. Germline assignment: CDR1 SGHAT and CDR2 FQNNGV. Between the trimmed V and J ends, which lost 5 bases and 7 bases, there was a span of 9 bases. The CDR3 loop reads CASSPYGNEQFF. In DNA, the CDR3 is TGTGCCAGCAGCCCGTATGGGAATGAGCAGTTCTTC.

This chain uses TRBV9 with TRBJ2-7, with D possibly TRBD2 on 5 matching bases. The V gene's germline CDR1 is SGDLS and CDR2 YYNGEE. The CDR3 runs to 12 residues. Trimming left V 3 bases short and J 4 bases short, with 8 bases between. The CDR3 DNA follows: TGTGCCAGCAGCGCAACTAGTTACGAGCAGTACTTC. Its protein product is CASSATSYEQYF.

The V gene is TRBV28, the J gene TRBJ1-2; D is perhaps TRBD1 (6 bases). Trimming removed 1 base at V and 8 bases at J, with 11 bases between. Germline CDR1 is MDHEN and CDR2 is SYDVKM. CDR3 length equals 13 residues. CDR3 residues: CASSLYGGAGYTF. DNA for the CDR3: TGTGCCAGCAGTTTATATGGGGGCGCGGGCTACACCTTC.

This chain uses TRBV7-9 with TRBJ2-7, with D uncertain. The germline V and J ends were trimmed by 6 bases and 2 bases, with 17 bases remaining between them. This CDR3 contains 15 residues. CDR1 is SEHNR and CDR2 is FQNEAQ in the germline V gene (reference sequence). The CDR3 sequence is CASSLMRSQPYEQYF. CDR3 nucleotide sequence: TGTGCCAGCAGTTTAATGAGGTCCCAACCCTACGAGCAGTACTTC.

The V and J genes are TRBV5-6 and TRBJ2-1; no definite D call. From germline, CDR1 is SGHDT and CDR2 YYEEEE. The germline V and J ends were trimmed by 2 bases and 4 bases, with 7 bases remaining between them. The CDR3 totals 13 residues. The CDR3 sequence is CASSFTTYNEQFF. CDR3 coding DNA: TGTGCCAGCAGCTTTACAACTTACAATGAGCAGTTCTTC. The full variable domain, its missing parts supplied by reference TRBV5-6 and TRBJ2-1, is DAGVTQSPTHLIKTRGQQVTLRCSPKSGHDTVSWYQQALGQGPQFIFQYYEEEERQRGNFPDRFSGHQFPNYSSELNVNALLLGDSALYLCASSFTTYNEQFFGPGTRLTVL.

The chain has TRBV19 and TRBJ1-1, with D perhaps TRBD1 (5 bases). Germline CDR1 reads LNHDA; CDR2 reads SQIVND (reference sequence). The CDR3 runs 15 residues. Trimming removed 3 bases at V and 4 bases at J, with 15 bases between. The CDR3 region is CASSIGTGSATEAFF. The CDR3, as DNA: TGTGCCAGTAGTATTGGGACGGGAAGTGCCACTGAAGCTTTCTTT.

V usage is TRBV7-6 and J usage is TRBJ2-3; no firm D call. The germline V gene has CDR1 SGHVS and CDR2 FNYEAQ. The V and J ends lost 5 bases and 0 bases respectively, with 6 bases between them. The CDR3 has 13 amino acids. The CDR3 sequence: CASSPTSTDTQYF. CDR3 nucleotides: TGTGCCAGCAGCCCCACAAGCACAGATACGCAGTATTTT. The full variable domain, rest sourced from reference TRBV7-6 and TRBJ2-3, is GAGVSQSPRYKVTKRGQDVALRCDPISGHVSLYWYRQALGQGPEFLTYFNYEAQQDKSGLPNDRFSAERPEGSISTLTIQRTEQRDSAMYRCASSPTSTDTQYFGPGTRLTVL.

The V and J genes are TRBV6-5 and TRBJ2-2, with TRBD2 identical over 9 bases. The CDR3 is 14 amino acids. Germline V gene sequence: CDR1 MNHEY, CDR2 SVGAGI. J lost 5 bases, V lost 10 bases, and 8 bases had no gene match. The CDR3 reads CATKGLAMTGELFF. The CDR3 DNA follows: TGTGCCACCAAGGGACTAGCAATGACCGGGGAGCTGTTTTTT.

The chain links TRBV10-1 to TRBJ2-2; 10 bases fit TRBD1. CDR1 is WNHNN and CDR2 is SYGVQD in the germline V gene (reference sequence). The CDR3 is 15 amino acids. J lost 6 bases, V lost 7 bases, and 8 bases had no gene match. The CDR3 bases are TGCGCCAGCAACTCCGGGACAGGGGAATCCGGGGAGCTGTTTTTT. It encodes CASNSGTGESGELFF.